A selection of T cell receptor beta chains follows, all from one sample in a study of blood T cell repertoires in COVID-19. TCRdb keeps only in-frame clones here, not all; method: immunoSEQ multiplex PCR. The sample includes 150,000 or so clones, roughly four fifths seen only once; the top ten take about 1.4%. Sample: peripheral blood. These receptors all stem from a human donor in a cohort sampled during active COVID-19. Both conserved end residues are trimmed from each CDR3. D genes are given only for firm matches.

d_gene: .; len: 14; v_gene: TRBV11-2; CDR3aa: ASSSTRHGGGWRQY
d_gene: TRBD1; len: 13; v_gene: TRBV24-1; CDR3aa: ATSDSGQGKDTQY
d_gene: .; len: 11; v_gene: TRBV12-5; CDR3aa: ASGAAYTDTQY
d_gene: TRBD1; len: 12; v_gene: TRBV2; CDR3aa: ASRTGEGNYGYT
d_gene: .; len: 11; v_gene: TRBV7-8; CDR3aa: ASRTDSVGGYT
d_gene: .; len: 10; v_gene: TRBV6-2/TRBV6-3; CDR3aa: ASSLRADTQY
d_gene: TRBD2; len: 11; v_gene: TRBV29-1; CDR3aa: SVGLAGGSEQF
d_gene: .; len: 13; v_gene: TRBV19; CDR3aa: ASSIDPFRGGELF
d_gene: .; len: 11; v_gene: TRBV12-3/TRBV12-4; CDR3aa: ASRFATNEKLF
d_gene: .; len: 11; v_gene: TRBV2; CDR3aa: ASRTAQRYEQY
d_gene: TRBD1; len: 14; v_gene: TRBV11-2; CDR3aa: ASSLHGQVKGNEQF
d_gene: .; len: 14; v_gene: TRBV7-3; CDR3aa: ASSSSTGTGANVLT
d_gene: .; len: 11; v_gene: TRBV10-2; CDR3aa: ASRDRFNQPQH
d_gene: TRBD1; len: 13; v_gene: TRBV7-9; CDR3aa: ASRYTGQATYEQY
d_gene: TRBD1; len: 10; v_gene: TRBV5-1; CDR3aa: ASSQGQGRAF
d_gene: TRBD1; len: 13; v_gene: TRBV7-6; CDR3aa: ASSFGTGGEETQY
d_gene: TRBD2; len: 11; v_gene: TRBV29-1; CDR3aa: SPRPAGGGEQY
d_gene: TRBD1; len: 14; v_gene: TRBV27; CDR3aa: ASSGSGGSYNSPLH
d_gene: .; len: 13; v_gene: TRBV19; CDR3aa: ASAPPGLRTGELF
d_gene: TRBD1; len: 13; v_gene: TRBV27; CDR3aa: ASSSTGTGGTEAF
d_gene: .; len: 12; v_gene: TRBV19; CDR3aa: ASSILTENTEAF
d_gene: TRBD1; len: 13; v_gene: TRBV5-1; CDR3aa: ASARTGQGVYEQY
d_gene: TRBD2; len: 10; v_gene: TRBV10-3; CDR3aa: AINERGNEQF
d_gene: .; len: 11; v_gene: TRBV18; CDR3aa: ASSPVGNTEAF
d_gene: TRBD2; len: 13; v_gene: TRBV6-4; CDR3aa: ASSDFSGEGNEQF
d_gene: TRBD1; len: 13; v_gene: TRBV5-1; CDR3aa: ASSLMTGQINEQF
d_gene: .; len: 12; v_gene: TRBV28; CDR3aa: ASSFEPTNEKLF
d_gene: TRBD1; len: 17; v_gene: TRBV9; CDR3aa: ASSLDRSGRGRANEKLF
d_gene: TRBD2; len: 16; v_gene: TRBV7-8; CDR3aa: ASSLSEVGLAENYEQY
d_gene: TRBD2; len: 12; v_gene: TRBV19; CDR3aa: ASTAGGPPDTQY
d_gene: .; len: 14; v_gene: TRBV6-2/TRBV6-3; CDR3aa: ASSYSPQVVTYEQY
d_gene: .; len: 14; v_gene: TRBV6-2/TRBV6-3; CDR3aa: ASSPRQPSFSYEQY
d_gene: .; len: 12; v_gene: TRBV7-2; CDR3aa: ASSLRELSGELF
d_gene: TRBD2; len: 13; v_gene: TRBV19; CDR3aa: ASSISGSGSYEQY
d_gene: TRBD2; len: 14; v_gene: TRBV28; CDR3aa: ASSLFAGLAGPIQY
d_gene: .; len: 13; v_gene: TRBV5-4; CDR3aa: ASSLVGRYYNEQF
d_gene: TRBD1; len: 14; v_gene: TRBV7-6; CDR3aa: ASSLETGGLADTQY
d_gene: TRBD2; len: 15; v_gene: TRBV27; CDR3aa: ASSPGLAENNTGELF
d_gene: .; len: 11; v_gene: TRBV5-1; CDR3aa: ASSVWRETEAF
d_gene: .; len: 11; v_gene: TRBV3-1/TRBV3-2; CDR3aa: ASSQGGFTEAF
d_gene: .; len: 12; v_gene: TRBV3-1/TRBV3-2; CDR3aa: ASSAGGAGNTIY
d_gene: .; len: 10; v_gene: TRBV5-1; CDR3aa: ASSLDTSLAF